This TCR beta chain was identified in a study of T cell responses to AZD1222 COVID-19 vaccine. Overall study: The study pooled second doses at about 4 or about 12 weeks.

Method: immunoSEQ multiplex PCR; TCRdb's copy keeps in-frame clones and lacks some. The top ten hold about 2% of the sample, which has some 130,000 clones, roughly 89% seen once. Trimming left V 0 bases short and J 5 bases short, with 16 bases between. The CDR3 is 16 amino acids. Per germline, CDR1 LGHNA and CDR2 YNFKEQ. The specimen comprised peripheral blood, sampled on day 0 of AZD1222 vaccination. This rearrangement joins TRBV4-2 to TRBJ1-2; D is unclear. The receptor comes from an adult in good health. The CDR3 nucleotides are TGTGCCAGCAGCCAAGAGATAACGAACCTGAAGTATGGCTACACCTTC. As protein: CASSQEITNLKYGYTF.